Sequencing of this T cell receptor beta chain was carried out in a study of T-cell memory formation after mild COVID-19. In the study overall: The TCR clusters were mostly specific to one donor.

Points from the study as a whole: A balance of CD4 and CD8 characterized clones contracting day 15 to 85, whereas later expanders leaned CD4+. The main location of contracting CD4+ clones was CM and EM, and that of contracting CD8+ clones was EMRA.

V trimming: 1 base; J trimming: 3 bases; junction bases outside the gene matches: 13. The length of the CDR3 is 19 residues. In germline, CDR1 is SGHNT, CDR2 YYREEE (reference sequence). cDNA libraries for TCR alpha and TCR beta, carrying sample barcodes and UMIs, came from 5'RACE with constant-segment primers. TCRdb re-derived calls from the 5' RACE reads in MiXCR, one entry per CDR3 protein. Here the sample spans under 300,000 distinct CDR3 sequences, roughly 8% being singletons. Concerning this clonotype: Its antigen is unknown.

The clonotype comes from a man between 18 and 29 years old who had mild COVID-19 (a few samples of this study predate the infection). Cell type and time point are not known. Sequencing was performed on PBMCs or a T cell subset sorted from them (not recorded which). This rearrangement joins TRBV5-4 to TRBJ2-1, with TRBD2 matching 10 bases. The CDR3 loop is CASSLRGRLAGGYYNEQFF. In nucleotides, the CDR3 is TGTGCCAGCAGCTTGAGGGGTCGACTAGCGGGTGGTTACTACAATGAGCAGTTCTTC.